This TCR beta chain stems from a study of CD8+CD57+ T cells in acquired aplastic anemia. Whole-study context: The average for DNA from sorted CD4+ and CD8+ cells was approximately 3.2 ug. There were 9.5 million to 13 million reads, on average, for CD4+ cells from healthy donors.

The sample holds many counts of this clonotype. Its antigen is still unknown. Study-wide points: Shared by patients and controls, 25 to 30 CD8+ CDR3s were abundant in patients. Patients and healthy controls showed no significant CD8+ Simpson's diversity difference.

This CDR3 comprises 15 residues. The germline V gene has CDR1 MNHEY and CDR2 SVGEGT. Trimming cost V 1 base and J 6 bases, with 16 bases left between them. For CDR3 and TCR beta VDJ profiling, genomic DNA was the template used. TCRdb independently ran MiXCR on the reads; one entry per CDR3 protein. The profile shows about 190,000 distinct CDR3 sequences, roughly 56% of them singletons. The sample was sorted CD4+, CD8+, or CD8+CD57+ T cells (not recorded which) from PBMCs. The clonotype comes from a human donor in good health, serving as a control. This chain uses TRBV6-2 or TRBV6-3 with TRBJ2-7; the D gene is possibly TRBD2 (7 bases). The CDR3 reads CASSYWEGGWFEQYF. CDR3 nucleotides: TGTGCCAGCAGTTACTGGGAGGGGGGATGGTTCGAGCAGTACTTC.